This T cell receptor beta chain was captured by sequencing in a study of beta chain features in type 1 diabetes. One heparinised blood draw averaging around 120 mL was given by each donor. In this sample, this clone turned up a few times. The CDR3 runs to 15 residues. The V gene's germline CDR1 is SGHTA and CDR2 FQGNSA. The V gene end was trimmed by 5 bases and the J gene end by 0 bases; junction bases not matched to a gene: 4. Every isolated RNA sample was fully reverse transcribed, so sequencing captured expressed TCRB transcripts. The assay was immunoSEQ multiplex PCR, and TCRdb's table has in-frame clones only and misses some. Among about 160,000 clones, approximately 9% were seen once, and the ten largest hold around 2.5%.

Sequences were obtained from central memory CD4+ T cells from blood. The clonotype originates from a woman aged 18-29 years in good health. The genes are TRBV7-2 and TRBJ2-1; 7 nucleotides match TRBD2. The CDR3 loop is CASSPSGTSYNEQFF. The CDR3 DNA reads TGTGCCAGCAGCCCTAGCGGAACCTCCTACAATGAGCAGTTCTTC.